This T cell receptor (beta chain) was captured by sequencing in a study of OX40 agonist ivuxolimab in advanced cancers. Study in general: Partial responses occurred in Three dose-escalation patients, one with hepatocellular carcinoma and two with cutaneous melanoma.

Individuals having autoimmune disease history or systemic immunosuppression were not enrolled. Patients had blood sampled at baseline and again on cycle 4 day 1 and cycle 7 day 1. In regard to this clone: The antigen is unknown. The DNA is left out, because the CDR3 cannot be placed on it with certainty; the CDR3 is given as TCRdb lists it.

In germline, CDR1 is MNHEY, CDR2 SVGAGI. With termini counted, the CDR3 has 15 amino acids. Clones were read by immunoSEQ multiplex PCR, and TCRdb kept only the in-frame ones, dropping some. The sample consists of 60,000 or so clones, 80% to 90% of them appearing once. Findings of the study overall: On average, a greater number of expanded clones characterised CD8+ T cells relative to CD4+.

The sample consisted of CD4+ or CD8+ T cells sorted from blood, taken in a trial of the OX40 agonist ivuxolimab. The chain employs TRBV6-5 and TRBJ1-2; the D call in the table, TRBD1, was not verified against the DNA. The source of this sequence is an adult with an advanced solid tumor such as melanoma, head and neck, liver or kidney cancer. The CDR3 region is CASSYPTRDSGYTFF.